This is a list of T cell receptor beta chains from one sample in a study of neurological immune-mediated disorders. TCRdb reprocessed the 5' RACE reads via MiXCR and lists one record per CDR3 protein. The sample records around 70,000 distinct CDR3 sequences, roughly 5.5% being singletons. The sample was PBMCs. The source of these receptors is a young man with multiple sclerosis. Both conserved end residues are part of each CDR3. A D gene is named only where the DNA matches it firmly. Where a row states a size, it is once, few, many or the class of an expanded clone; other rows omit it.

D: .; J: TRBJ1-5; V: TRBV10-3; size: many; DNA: TGTGCCATCAGTCGAGGTGGGCCAGAGCCCCAGCATTTT; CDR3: CAISRGGPEPQHF
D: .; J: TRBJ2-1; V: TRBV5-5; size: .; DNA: TGTGCCAGCAGCTTGGGCGACAGGTACAATGAGCAGTTCTTC; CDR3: CASSLGDRYNEQFF
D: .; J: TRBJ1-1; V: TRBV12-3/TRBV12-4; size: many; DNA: TGTGCCAGCCGGTGGCGCACTGAAGCTTTCTTT; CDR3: CASRWRTEAFF
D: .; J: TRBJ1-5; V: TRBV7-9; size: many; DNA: TGTGCCAGCAGCCACGGGGCCAGCAATCAGCCCCAGCATTTT; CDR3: CASSHGASNQPQHF
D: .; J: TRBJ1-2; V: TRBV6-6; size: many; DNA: TGTGCCAGCAGTGCCGGGCAGGGCGGTGGCTACACCTTC; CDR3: CASSAGQGGGYTF
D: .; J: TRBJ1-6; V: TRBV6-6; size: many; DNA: TGTGCCAGCAGTTACTCCGTGAATATTAATTCACCCCTCAACTTT; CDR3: CASSYSVNINSPLNF
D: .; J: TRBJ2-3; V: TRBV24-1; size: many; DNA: TGTGCCACCAGTGATTTAAGGGGGGGAGGCACAGATACGCAGTATTTT; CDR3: CATSDLRGGGTDTQYF
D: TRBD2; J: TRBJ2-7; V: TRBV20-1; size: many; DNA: TGCAGTGCTACGATTAGGCGGGGGGCCTACGAGCAGTACTTC; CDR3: CSATIRRGAYEQYF
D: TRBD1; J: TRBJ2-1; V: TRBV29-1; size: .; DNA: TGCAGCGCACCAGACAGGGAATCGATTGATGAGCAGTTCTTC; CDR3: CSAPDRESIDEQFF
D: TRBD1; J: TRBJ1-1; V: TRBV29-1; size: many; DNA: TGCAGCGTTGGAATACAGGGGGTACCTTTGGGGGCTTTCTTT; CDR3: CSVGIQGVPLGAFF
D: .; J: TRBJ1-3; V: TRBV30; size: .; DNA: TGTGCCTGGAGTTTACTAGGAAACACCATATATTTT; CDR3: CAWSLLGNTIYF
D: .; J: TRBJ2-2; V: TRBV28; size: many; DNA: TGTGCCAGCAGTTCCCCCGGACACAACACCGGGGAGCTGTTTTTT; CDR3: CASSSPGHNTGELFF
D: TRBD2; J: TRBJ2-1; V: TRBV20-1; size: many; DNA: TGCAGTGCTGGAAGGGGACTAGCGGGAGGAAATGAGCAGTTCTTC; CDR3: CSAGRGLAGGNEQFF
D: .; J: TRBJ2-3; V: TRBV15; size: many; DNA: TGTGCCACCAGCAGGGGTAGACAGGACCTTCGTGGAGATACGCAGTATTTT; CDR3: CATSRGRQDLRGDTQYF
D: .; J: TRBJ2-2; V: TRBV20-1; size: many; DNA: TGCAGTGCTAGAGGGGGGATATACACCGGGGAGCTGTTTTTT; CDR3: CSARGGIYTGELFF
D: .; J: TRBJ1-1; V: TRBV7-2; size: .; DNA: TGTGCCAGCAGCCCCCTCGGAACGGGGATTGTAAACACTGAAGCTTTCTTT; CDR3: CASSPLGTGIVNTEAFF
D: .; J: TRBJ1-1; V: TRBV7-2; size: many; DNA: TGTGCCAGCGGACCACAGTTCTTCATGAACACTGAAGCTTTCTTT; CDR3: CASGPQFFMNTEAFF
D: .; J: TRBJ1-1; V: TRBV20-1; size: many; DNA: TGCAGTGCTTCTACGGACAGCGTTGAAGCTTTCTTT; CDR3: CSASTDSVEAFF
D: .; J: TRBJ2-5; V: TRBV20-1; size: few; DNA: TGCAGTGCTAGCGCGGGCAAAGAGACCCAGTACTTC; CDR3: CSASAGKETQYF
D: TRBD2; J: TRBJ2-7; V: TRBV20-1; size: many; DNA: TGCAGTGCGAGGACCACGGGACTAGCGGGGGATCACGAGCAGTACTTC; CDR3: CSARTTGLAGDHEQYF
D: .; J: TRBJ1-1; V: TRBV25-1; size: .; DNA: TGTGCCAGCAGTGATCCCAACACTGAAGCTTTCTTT; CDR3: CASSDPNTEAFF
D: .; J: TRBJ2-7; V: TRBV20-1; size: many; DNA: TGCAGTGCTACTCCCTACGAGCAGTACTTC; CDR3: CSATPYEQYF
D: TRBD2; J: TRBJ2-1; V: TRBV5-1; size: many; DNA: TGCGCCAGCAGCTTGGTCGGACTAGCGGCTTTGAGCTCCTACAATGAGCAGTTCTTC; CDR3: CASSLVGLAALSSYNEQFF
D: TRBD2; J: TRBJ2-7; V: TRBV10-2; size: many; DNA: TGCGCCAGCAGTTTAGCGGGGGGGCAGAACGAGCAGTACTTC; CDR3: CASSLAGGQNEQYF
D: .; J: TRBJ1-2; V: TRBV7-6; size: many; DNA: TGTGCCAGCAGCTCACGACTGGGGGCGAACTATGGCTACACCTTC; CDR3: CASSSRLGANYGYTF
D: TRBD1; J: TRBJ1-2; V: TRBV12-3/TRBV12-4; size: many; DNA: TGTGCCAGCAGCCGGGACAGGGACTATGGCTACACCTTC; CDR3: CASSRDRDYGYTF
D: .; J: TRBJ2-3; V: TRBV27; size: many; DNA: TGTGCCAGCAGTTTATCGGCACAGTTCACAGATACGCAGTATTTT; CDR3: CASSLSAQFTDTQYF
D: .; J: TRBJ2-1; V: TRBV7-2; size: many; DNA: TGTGCCAGCAGCCCCGGCCGGGACATCCTTGGGGATGAGCAGTTCTTC; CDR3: CASSPGRDILGDEQFF
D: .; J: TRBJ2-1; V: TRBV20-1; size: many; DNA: TGCAGTGCTAGACCAGCGGGTCAGACCTTCGGTGAGCAGTTCTTC; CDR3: CSARPAGQTFGEQFF
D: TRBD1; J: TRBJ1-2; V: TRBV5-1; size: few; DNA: TGCGCCAGCAGGCCGGGACAGGGGGCGTTCTGGGCCCCTGCTAACTATGGCTACACCTTC; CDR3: CASRPGQGAFWAPANYGYTF
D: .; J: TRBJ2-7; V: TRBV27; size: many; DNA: TGTGCCAGCAGTAGAGGGAGCATATCCTACGAGCAGTACTTC; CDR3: CASSRGSISYEQYF
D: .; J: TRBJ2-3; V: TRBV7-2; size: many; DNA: TGTGCCAGCAGCCCCCGACAGTCCCGCACAGATACGCAGTATTTT; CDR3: CASSPRQSRTDTQYF
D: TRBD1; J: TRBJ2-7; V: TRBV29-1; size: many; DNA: TGCAGCGTCCTGAAAGGACAGGGCCTCGAGCAGTACTTC; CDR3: CSVLKGQGLEQYF
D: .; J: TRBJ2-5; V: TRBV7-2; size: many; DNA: TGTGCCAGCAGCTTAGCGTTGTGGTCGTCCGAGACCCAGTACTTC; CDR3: CASSLALWSSETQYF
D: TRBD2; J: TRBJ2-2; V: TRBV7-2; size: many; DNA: TGTGCCAGCAGCTTAGCGCCTAGCGGCTTAGTCGGGGAGCTGTTTTTT; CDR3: CASSLAPSGLVGELFF
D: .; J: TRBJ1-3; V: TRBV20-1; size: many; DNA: TGCAGTGCTAGAGATCGAGGGTCAGCGGGAAACACCATATATTTT; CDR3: CSARDRGSAGNTIYF
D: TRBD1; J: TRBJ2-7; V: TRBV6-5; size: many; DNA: TGTGCCAGCAGTGTGGACAGGGGGCTAAACGAGCAGTACTTC; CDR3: CASSVDRGLNEQYF
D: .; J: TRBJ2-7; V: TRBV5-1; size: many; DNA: TGCGCCAGCAGCTTGGATGCGGTTGGGTTCTCCTACGAGCAGTACTTC; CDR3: CASSLDAVGFSYEQYF
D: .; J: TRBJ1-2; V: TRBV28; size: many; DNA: TGTGCCAGCAGTCCTCTGACAGCTAACAACTATGGCTACACCTTC; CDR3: CASSPLTANNYGYTF
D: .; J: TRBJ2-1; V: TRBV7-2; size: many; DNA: TGTGCCAGCAGCCTGAGCTCCTACAATGAGCAGTTCTTC; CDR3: CASSLSSYNEQFF
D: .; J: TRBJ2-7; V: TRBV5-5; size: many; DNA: TGTGCCAGCAGCTTAAGATGGGGCACAGGCTCCTACGAGCAGTACTTC; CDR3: CASSLRWGTGSYEQYF
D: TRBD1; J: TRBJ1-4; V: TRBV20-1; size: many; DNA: TGCAGTGCTCGACGGACAGGGTTAAGCTTCGAAAAACTGTTTTTT; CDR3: CSARRTGLSFEKLFF
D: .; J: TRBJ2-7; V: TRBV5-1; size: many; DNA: TGCGCCAGCAGCTTGGCGGGGCGAAGCGAGCAGTACTTC; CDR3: CASSLAGRSEQYF
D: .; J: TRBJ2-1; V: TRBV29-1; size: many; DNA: TGCAGCGTTGAAAGCGTACTACACTACAATGAGCAGTTCTTC; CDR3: CSVESVLHYNEQFF
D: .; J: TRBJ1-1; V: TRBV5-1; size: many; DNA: TGCGCCAGCAGCTTGGCGGGTCAGGACATGAACACTGAAGCTTTCTTT; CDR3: CASSLAGQDMNTEAFF
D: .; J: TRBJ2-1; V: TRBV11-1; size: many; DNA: TGTGCCAGCAGCTTACGGCGGAGAAATGAGCAGTTCTTC; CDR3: CASSLRRRNEQFF
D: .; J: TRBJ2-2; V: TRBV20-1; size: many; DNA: TGCAGTGCTAGAGATAGGGGGGAGCTGTTTTTT; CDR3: CSARDRGELFF
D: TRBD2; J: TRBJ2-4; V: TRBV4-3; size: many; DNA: TGCGCCAGCAGCCACGGCGGGGGGAACAACCAAAACATTCAGTACTTC; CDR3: CASSHGGGNNQNIQYF
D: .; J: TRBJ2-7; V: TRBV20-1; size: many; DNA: TGCAGTGCTAGTCCGTCGACTAATTACGAGCAGTACTTC; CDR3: CSASPSTNYEQYF
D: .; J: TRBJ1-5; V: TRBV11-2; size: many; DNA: TGTGCCAGCAGCCCAGGGACGGGGGGTCAGCCCCAGCATTTT; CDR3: CASSPGTGGQPQHF
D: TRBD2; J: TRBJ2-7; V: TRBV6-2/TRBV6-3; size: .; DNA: TGTGCCAGCAGTTGGGACCTAGCGGGAGGATTGGAGTACTTC; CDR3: CASSWDLAGGLEYF
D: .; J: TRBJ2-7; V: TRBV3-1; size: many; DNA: TGTGCCAGCAGCCAAGTTCAGTCGAAACTCGAGCAGTACTTC; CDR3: CASSQVQSKLEQYF
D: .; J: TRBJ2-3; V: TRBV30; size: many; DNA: TGTGCCTGGAGTGTGGGACACCTAAGCACAGATACGCAGTATTTT; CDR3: CAWSVGHLSTDTQYF
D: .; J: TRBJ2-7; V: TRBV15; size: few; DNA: TGTGCCACCAGCAGGGCTGGGGAAACCTCCTACGAGCAGTACTTC; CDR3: CATSRAGETSYEQYF
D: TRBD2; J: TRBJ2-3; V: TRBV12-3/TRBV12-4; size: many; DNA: TGTGCCAGCAGTGTAGTAGCGGGAGGGTTCACAGATACGCAGTATTTT; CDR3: CASSVVAGGFTDTQYF
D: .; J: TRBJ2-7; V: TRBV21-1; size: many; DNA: TGTGCCAGCAGCAAAACTCCAGGGGGCATCTTCGAGCAGTACTTC; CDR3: CASSKTPGGIFEQYF
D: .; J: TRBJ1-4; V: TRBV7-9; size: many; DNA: TGTGCCAGCAGCGCCGGGTTGGGGGCCAATAATGAAAAACTGTTTTTT; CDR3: CASSAGLGANNEKLFF